Sequencing of this TCR beta chain was carried out in a study of blood T cell repertoires in COVID-19. The overall study: The United States, Italy and Spain supplied acute and convalescent COVID-19 samples. The analysed material was cDNA or gDNA that came from T cells, B-cell-depleted T cells, or PBMCs.

The V end lost 4 bases, the J end lost 2 bases, and 11 bases lay between the germline ends. Germline CDR1 reads ENHRY; CDR2 reads SYGVKD. This CDR3 comprises 14 residues. As handled by the study authors: Estimation of nucleated cell counts relied on the amplification of reference gene primers. The repertoire was sequenced with immunoSEQ multiplex PCR; TCRdb's copy has only in-frame clones and lacks some. V, J and clone size reflect that table, while D and trimming were determined from the DNA. The sample records over 45,000 clones, around 82% being singletons. The clonotype comes from a man between 40 and 49 years old with acute or convalescent COVID-19. The sequenced sample consisted of peripheral blood. The chain couples TRBV10-3 to TRBJ1-2, with D tentatively TRBD1 (6 bases). CDR3 sequence (DNA): TGTGCCATCAGTGTAGGGGGAGGGAACTATGGCTACACCTTC. It yields the protein CAISVGGGNYGYTF.